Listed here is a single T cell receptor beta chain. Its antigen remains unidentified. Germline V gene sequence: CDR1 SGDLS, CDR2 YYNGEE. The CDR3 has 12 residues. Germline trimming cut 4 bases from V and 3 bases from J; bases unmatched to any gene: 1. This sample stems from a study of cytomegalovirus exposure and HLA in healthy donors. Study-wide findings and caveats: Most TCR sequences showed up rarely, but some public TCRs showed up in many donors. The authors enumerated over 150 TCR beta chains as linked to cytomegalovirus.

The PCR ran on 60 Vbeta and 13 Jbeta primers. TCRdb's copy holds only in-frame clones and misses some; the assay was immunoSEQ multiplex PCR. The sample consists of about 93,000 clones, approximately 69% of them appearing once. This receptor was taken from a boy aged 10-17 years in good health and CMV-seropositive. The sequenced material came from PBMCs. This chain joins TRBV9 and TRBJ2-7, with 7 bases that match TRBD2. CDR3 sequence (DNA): TGTGCCAGCAGCCCGGGGGGCTACGAGCAGTACTTC. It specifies CASSPGGYEQYF.